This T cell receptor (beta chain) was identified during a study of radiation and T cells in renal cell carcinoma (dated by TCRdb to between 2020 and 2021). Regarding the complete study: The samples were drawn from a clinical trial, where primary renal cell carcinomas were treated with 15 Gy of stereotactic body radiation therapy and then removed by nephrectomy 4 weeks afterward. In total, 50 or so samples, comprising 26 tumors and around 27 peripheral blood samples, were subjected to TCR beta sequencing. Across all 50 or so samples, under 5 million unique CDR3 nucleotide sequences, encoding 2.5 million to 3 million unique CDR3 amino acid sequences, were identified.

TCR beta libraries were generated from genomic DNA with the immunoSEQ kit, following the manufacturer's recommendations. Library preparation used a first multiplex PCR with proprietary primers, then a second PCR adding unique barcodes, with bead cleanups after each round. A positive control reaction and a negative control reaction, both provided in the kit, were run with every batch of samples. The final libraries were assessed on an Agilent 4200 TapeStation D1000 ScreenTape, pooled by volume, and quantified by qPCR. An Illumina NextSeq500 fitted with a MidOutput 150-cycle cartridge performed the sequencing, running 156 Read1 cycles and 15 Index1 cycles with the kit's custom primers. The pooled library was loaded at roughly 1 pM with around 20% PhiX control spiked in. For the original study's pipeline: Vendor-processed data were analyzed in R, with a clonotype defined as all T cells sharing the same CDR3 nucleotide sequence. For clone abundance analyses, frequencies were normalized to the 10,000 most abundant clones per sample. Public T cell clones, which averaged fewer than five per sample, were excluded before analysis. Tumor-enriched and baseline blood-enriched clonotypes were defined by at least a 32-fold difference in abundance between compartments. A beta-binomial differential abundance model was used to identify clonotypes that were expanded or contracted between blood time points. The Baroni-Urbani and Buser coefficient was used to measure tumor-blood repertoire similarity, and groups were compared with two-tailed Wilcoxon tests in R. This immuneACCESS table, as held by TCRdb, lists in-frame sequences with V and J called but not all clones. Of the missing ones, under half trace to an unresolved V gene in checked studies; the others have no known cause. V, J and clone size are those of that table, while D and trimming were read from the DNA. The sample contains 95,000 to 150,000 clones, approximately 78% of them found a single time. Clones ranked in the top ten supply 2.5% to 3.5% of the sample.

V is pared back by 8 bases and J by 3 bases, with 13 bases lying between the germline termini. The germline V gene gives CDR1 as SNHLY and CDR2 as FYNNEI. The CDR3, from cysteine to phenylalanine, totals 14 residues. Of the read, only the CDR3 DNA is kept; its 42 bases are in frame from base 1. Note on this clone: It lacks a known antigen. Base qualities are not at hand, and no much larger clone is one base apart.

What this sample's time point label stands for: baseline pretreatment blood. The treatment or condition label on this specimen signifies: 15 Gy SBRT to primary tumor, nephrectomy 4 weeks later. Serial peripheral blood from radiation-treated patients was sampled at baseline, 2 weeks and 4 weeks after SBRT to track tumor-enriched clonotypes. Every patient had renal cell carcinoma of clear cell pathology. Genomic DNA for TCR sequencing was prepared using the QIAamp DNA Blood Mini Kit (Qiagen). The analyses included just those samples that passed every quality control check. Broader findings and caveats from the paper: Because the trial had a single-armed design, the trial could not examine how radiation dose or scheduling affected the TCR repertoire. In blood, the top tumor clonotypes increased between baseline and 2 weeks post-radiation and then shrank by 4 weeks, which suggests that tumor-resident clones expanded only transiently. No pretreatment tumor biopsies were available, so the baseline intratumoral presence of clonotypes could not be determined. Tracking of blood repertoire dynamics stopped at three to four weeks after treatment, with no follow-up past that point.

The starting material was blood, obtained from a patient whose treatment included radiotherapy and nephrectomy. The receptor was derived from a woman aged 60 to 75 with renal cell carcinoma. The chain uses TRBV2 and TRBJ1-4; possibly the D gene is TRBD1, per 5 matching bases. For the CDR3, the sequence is CASGVWGANEKLFF. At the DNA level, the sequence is TGTGCCAGCGGGGTTTGGGGGGCTAATGAAAAACTGTTTTTT. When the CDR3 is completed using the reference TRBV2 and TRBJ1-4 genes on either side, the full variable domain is EPEVTQTPSHQVTQMGQEVILRCVPISNHLYFYWYRQILGQKVEFLVSFYNNEISEKSEIFDDQFSVERPDGSNFTLKIRSTKLEDSAMYFCASGVWGANEKLFFGSGTQLSVL.